This T cell receptor beta chain is from a study of HIV-infected patients and healthy controls. Each CDR3 protein is one row after TCRdb ran MiXCR on the 5' RACE reads. The table lists about 63,000 distinct CDR3 sequences, about a sixth of them singletons. Germline assignment: CDR1 LNHDA and CDR2 SQIVND (reference sequence). With 6 bases clipped from V and 0 bases from J, the junction kept 0 bases outside the gene matches. This CDR3 is 14 amino acids long. This clonotype showed up just a few times. This receptor was taken from a human donor in good health. Sequencing was performed on CD4+ T cells from blood. The rearrangement links TRBV19 to TRBJ2-3, with 10 bases matching TRBD2. The CDR3: CASRTSGSTDTQYF. The CDR3 DNA reads TGTGCCAGTAGGACTAGCGGGAGCACAGATACGCAGTATTTT. Based on the CDR3 plus reference TRBV19 and TRBJ2-3, the full variable domain is DGGITQSPKYLFRKEGQNVTLSCEQNLNHDAMYWYRQDPGQGLRLIYYSQIVNDFQKGDIAEGYSVSREKKESFPLTVTSAQKNPTAFYLCASRTSGSTDTQYFGPGTRLTVL.